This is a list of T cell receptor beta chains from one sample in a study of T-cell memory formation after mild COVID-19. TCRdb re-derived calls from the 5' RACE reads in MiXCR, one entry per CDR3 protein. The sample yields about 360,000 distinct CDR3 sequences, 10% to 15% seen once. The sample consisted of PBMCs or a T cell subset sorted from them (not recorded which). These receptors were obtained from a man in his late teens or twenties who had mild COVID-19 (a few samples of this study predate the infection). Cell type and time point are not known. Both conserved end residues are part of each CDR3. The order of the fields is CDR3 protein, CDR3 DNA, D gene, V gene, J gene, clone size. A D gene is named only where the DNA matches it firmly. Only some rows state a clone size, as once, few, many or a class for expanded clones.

CDR3: CASSPREGGYGYTF; DNA: TGTGCCAGCAGCCCCAGGGAGGGTGGGTATGGCTACACCTTC; D: NA; V: TRBV9; J: TRBJ1-2; size: few
CDR3: CASSYSQGDLGETQYF; DNA: TGTGCCAGCAGTTACTCACAGGGGGACCTAGGAGAGACCCAGTACTTC; D: TRBD1; V: TRBV6-5; J: TRBJ2-5; size: NA
CDR3: CASSVGATSSDTQYF; DNA: TGTGCCAGCAGCGTAGGAGCGACATCCTCAGATACGCAGTATTTT; D: NA; V: TRBV9; J: TRBJ2-3; size: few
CDR3: CSVGLGKETDTQYF; DNA: TGCAGCGTTGGCCTGGGAAAGGAAACAGATACGCAGTATTTT; D: NA; V: TRBV29-1; J: TRBJ2-3; size: NA
CDR3: CASSVAGISTDTQYF; DNA: TGTGCCAGCAGCGTCGCAGGTATTAGCACAGATACGCAGTATTTT; D: NA; V: TRBV9; J: TRBJ2-3; size: NA
CDR3: CASSTYRGNQPQHF; DNA: TGTGCCAGCAGCACCTACAGGGGAAATCAGCCCCAGCATTTT; D: TRBD1; V: TRBV5-6; J: TRBJ1-5; size: NA
CDR3: CSARDSGGAGSPLHF; DNA: TGCAGTGCTAGAGATTCAGGGGGCGCAGGGTCACCCCTCCACTTT; D: TRBD1; V: TRBV20-1; J: TRBJ1-6; size: NA
CDR3: CASSLIPDRGTEAFF; DNA: TGTGCCAGCAGCTTGATTCCGGACAGGGGGACTGAAGCTTTCTTT; D: TRBD1; V: TRBV7-3; J: TRBJ1-1; size: few
CDR3: CASSWEGLALDEQFF; DNA: TGCGCCAGCAGCTGGGAGGGACTAGCTTTGGATGAGCAGTTCTTC; D: TRBD2; V: TRBV5-1; J: TRBJ2-1; size: many
CDR3: CSGGGQGYHEQYF; DNA: TGCAGCGGCGGCGGACAGGGGTATCACGAGCAGTACTTC; D: TRBD1; V: TRBV29-1; J: TRBJ2-7; size: many
CDR3: CASSVRLLTDTQYF; DNA: TGTGCCAGCAGTGTCCGCCTTCTCACAGATACGCAGTATTTT; D: NA; V: TRBV2; J: TRBJ2-3; size: NA
CDR3: CASSPGQGLYSPLHF; DNA: TGTGCCAGCAGCCCAGGGCAGGGGCTCTATTCACCCCTCCACTTT; D: NA; V: TRBV7-8; J: TRBJ1-6; size: few
CDR3: CASVQVRNTEAFF; DNA: TGTGCCAGCGTACAGGTCCGGAACACTGAAGCTTTCTTT; D: NA; V: TRBV6-1; J: TRBJ1-1; size: few
CDR3: CASRRPPQGGELFF; DNA: TGTGCCAGCAGACGTCCTCCACAGGGTGGGGAGCTGTTTTTT; D: NA; V: TRBV28; J: TRBJ2-2; size: NA
CDR3: CASRIGTSFYNEQFF; DNA: TGTGCCAGCAGGATAGGGACTAGCTTCTACAATGAGCAGTTCTTC; D: TRBD2; V: TRBV12-3/TRBV12-4; J: TRBJ2-1; size: NA